This is a list of T cell receptor beta chains from one sample in a study of T cell repertoires in cytomegalovirus infection. These TCRs are of unknown antigen specificity. Via MiXCR, TCRdb re-called the reads, giving one row per CDR3 protein. The table has some 940,000 distinct CDR3 sequences, around 31% seen once. Sample: cultured CD8+ T cells from PBMCs, taken from culture after CMV antigen stimulation. These receptor sequences come from a human donor in good health (CMV status not recorded). Some clones in this sample may be carry-over from other donors' samples. CDR3s include the opening cysteine and the closing phenylalanine or tryptophan. The D gene is left open where the match is weak. Clone sizes are given selectively: once, few, many, or a class where the clone is expanded.

j_call clone_size d_call v_call cdr3_nt cdr3_aa
TRBJ2-1 few TRBD2 TRBV11-2 TGTGCCAGCAGCTCCGCGGGGGGGATGAACAATGAGCAGTTCTTC CASSSAGGMNNEQFF
TRBJ1-6 few - TRBV4-1 TGCGCCAGCAGCCTCGCCGTCCGCACAGAGTATAATTCACCCCTCCACTTT CASSLAVRTEYNSPLHF
TRBJ2-1 - - TRBV15 TGTGCCACCACCAGAGGGGTCAATGAGCAGTTCTTC CATTRGVNEQFF
TRBJ2-3 - TRBD1 TRBV10-1 TGCGCCAGCAGCCAAGAGGACAGGGACTTCACAGATACGCAGTATTTT CASSQEDRDFTDTQYF
TRBJ1-1 - - TRBV19 TGTGCCAGTAGTGGATTTCTGAACACTGAAGCTTTCTTT CASSGFLNTEAFF
TRBJ2-1 - TRBD2 TRBV7-8 TGTGCCAGCAGCTTAGAGCTAGCGGGGGGAAATTATGAGCAGTTCTTC CASSLELAGGNYEQFF
TRBJ1-3 - - TRBV29-1 TGCAGCGTTCACCCAACAGGGACCGGAAACACCATATATTTT CSVHPTGTGNTIYF
TRBJ2-5 many TRBD2 TRBV25-1 TGTGCCAGCAGTGAATCGGGAACCGGGAGGGAAGAGACCCAGTACTTC CASSESGTGREETQYF
TRBJ2-7 - - TRBV5-5 TGTGCCAGCAGCTTGAGTGGCCAGGGGCGAAACTACGAGCAGTACTTC CASSLSGQGRNYEQYF
TRBJ2-5 - TRBD2 TRBV11-2 TGTGCCAGCAGCTTAGACCAGCTAGCGGGGGGACCCAAAGAGACCCAGTACTTC CASSLDQLAGGPKETQYF
TRBJ1-1 few - TRBV19 TGTGCCAGTAGTTCGCGATTACCTCCTAGCCCTGAAGCTTTCTTT CASSSRLPPSPEAFF
TRBJ2-1 - - TRBV15 TGTGCCGCTCGAGGGCCACCCTACAATGAGCAGTTCTTC CAARGPPYNEQFF
TRBJ1-4 - TRBD1 TRBV4-1 TGCGCCAGCAGCCAAGTTTCCGGGACAGCAAATGAAAAACTGTTTTTT CASSQVSGTANEKLFF
TRBJ2-1 many TRBD1 TRBV11-1 TGTGCCAGCAGCCCGGACAGGCGCGCCTACAATGAGCAGTTCTTC CASSPDRRAYNEQFF
TRBJ1-5 few TRBD1 TRBV6-1 TGTGCCAGCAGCGTAGGACAGGGCACAAATCAGCCCCAGCATTTT CASSVGQGTNQPQHF
TRBJ1-3 - - TRBV5-4 TGTGCCGGCAGCTCCCCGGGACTGGGGGAAAACACCATATATTTT CAGSSPGLGENTIYF
TRBJ2-5 - TRBD1 TRBV19 TGTGCCAGTAGTGGGGGGACAGGGACCTTGGACCAGTACTTC CASSGGTGTLDQYF
TRBJ1-5 few TRBD1 TRBV19 TGTGCCAGTAGTGCCCGCGACAGGGGGTATAGCAATCAGCCCCAGCATTTT CASSARDRGYSNQPQHF
TRBJ2-2 few TRBD2 TRBV7-9 TGTGCCAGCAGCCCTAGCGGGGGTGACGCCGGCACCGGGGAGCTGTTTTTT CASSPSGGDAGTGELFF
TRBJ2-1 - - TRBV4-3 TGCGCCAGCAGCCAAGAAGAGGGAGTCAACAATGAGCAGTTCTTC CASSQEEGVNNEQFF
TRBJ2-3 few TRBD1 TRBV9 TGTGCCAGCAGCGTAGTAGGACAGGGTCTAACAGATACGCAGTATTTT CASSVVGQGLTDTQYF
TRBJ1-1 - - TRBV27 TGTGCCAGCAGTTTGTTCAGGGGAATTGAAGCTTTCTTT CASSLFRGIEAFF
TRBJ1-1 - TRBD1 TRBV19 TGTGCCAGTAGTATGGACAGGGGCCCACAGGAAGCTTTCTTT CASSMDRGPQEAFF
TRBJ2-7 few - TRBV7-9 TGTGCCAGCAGCCCCACCAGTGGACCGTACGAGCAGTACTTC CASSPTSGPYEQYF
TRBJ2-5 few - TRBV27 TGTGCCAGCGTTGGGGAAGAGACCCAGTACTTC CASVGEETQYF
TRBJ1-4 many TRBD1 TRBV7-2 TGTGCCAGCAGCTTAGATGGGACAGGGAGTGAAAAACTGTTTTTT CASSLDGTGSEKLFF
TRBJ2-5 - - TRBV6-2/TRBV6-3 TGTGCCACCCAGGGGCCCGAGACCCAGTACTTC CATQGPETQYF
TRBJ2-1 many TRBD2 TRBV12-3/TRBV12-4 TGTGCCAGCAGCTTAGCGGGGGGGGACAATGAGCAGTTCTTC CASSLAGGDNEQFF